This T cell receptor beta chain originates from a study of control samples from healthy donors and cancer patients. The table came from immunoSEQ multiplex PCR; TCRdb's copy has only in-frame clones and leaves some out. The sample gives 150,000 or so clones, roughly 94% of which show up once; 8.5% is in the top ten. The sequencing input was blood. This TCR was sampled from a woman in her thirties or forties in good health.

CDR3 residues: CAWSAGTGNTIYF. The CDR3 nucleotides are TGTGCCTGGAGTGCAGGGACTGGAAACACCATATATTTT. The gene calls are TRBV30 and TRBJ1-3; tentative D call: TRBD1 (5 bases). Germline lookup yields CDR1 GTSNPN and CDR2 SVGIG (reference sequence). The V gene lost 1 base and the J gene lost 2 bases, with 6 bases spanning the gap. The CDR3 is made up of 13 amino acids.